This entry describes one TCR beta chain. What it binds is unknown. CDR3 length: 11 residues. The V end lost 8 bases, the J end lost 7 bases, and 12 bases lay between the germline ends. Germline-derived CDR1 and CDR2 are MGHDK and SYGVNS. These data belong to a study of beta chain features in type 1 diabetes. The isolated RNA, all of it, was reverse transcribed, so expressed TCRB transcripts were what got sequenced. The repertoire was sequenced with immunoSEQ multiplex PCR; TCRdb's copy has only in-frame clones and lacks some. The sample holds 300,000 or so clones, 6.5% to 10% seen once. Study conclusions and caveats: The study found moderately but significantly shorter TCRB CDR3s in all four CD4+ subsets of Type 1 diabetes patients. Reduced insertions and increased deletions marked VDJ junctions in type 1 diabetes patients. For patients, the naive, central memory and Treg TCRB repertoires appeared more alike than for healthy donors. Cells with high TCR expression could be over-represented by cDNA sequencing.

V gene TRBV25-1 combines with J gene TRBJ2-7, with D unclear. This TCR derives from a woman younger than 30 in good health. Source material: central memory CD4+ T cells from blood. Here the CDR3 DNA reads TGTGCCAGCTCCCAGCAACTGGAGCAGTACTTC. This translates into CASSQQLEQYF.